This TCR beta chain was sequenced in a study of naive and memory T cell subsets. Study outcomes and limitations: The RNA method is potentially sensitive to activation and differentiation changes.

This clonotype was counted at least ten times. Its antigen remains unknown. TCR cDNA received a 3' ligated oligonucleotide that carried a UMI. Whole-blood samples were roughly 2.3 ml of peripheral blood from healthy adult volunteers. Input was about 1 to 1,100 ng of DNase-treated total RNA without cell sorting. The trim removed 1 base at V and 6 bases at J, leaving 11 bases unmatched. Looked up from germline, CDR1 is SEHNR and CDR2 is FQNEAQ (reference sequence). There are 17 residues in the CDR3. Ligated cDNA underwent four rounds of PCR with nested alpha and beta constant region primers and SP2. Reverse transcription of blood and skin TCR RNA was primed at alpha and beta constant regions. TCRdb reprocessed the 5' RACE reads via MiXCR and lists one record per CDR3 protein. The data contain about 32,000 distinct CDR3 sequences, about a sixth of them seen just once; the ten biggest clones take up around 2.5%.

This clonotype was obtained from a female donor in good health. V is TRBV7-9 and J is TRBJ2-1; 8 bases are a match to TRBD2. The chain's CDR3 is CASSLGLGGTSGNEQFF. The CDR3, as DNA: TGTGCCAGCAGCTTAGGGCTGGGGGGGACTAGTGGCAATGAGCAGTTCTTC. The whole variable domain, filled in from reference TRBV7-9 and TRBJ2-1, reads DTGVSQNPRHKITKRGQNVTFRCDPISEHNRLYWYRQTLGQGPEFLTYFQNEAQLEKSRLLSDRFSAERPKGSFSTLEIQRTEQGDSAMYLCASSLGLGGTSGNEQFFGPGTRLTVL.